This paragraph reports one TCR beta chain. Its antigen is as yet unknown. This sample is drawn from a study of OX40 agonist ivuxolimab in advanced cancers. As for the study in general: Administration of intravenous ivuxolimab to patients occurred every 2 weeks at 0.01 to 10 mg/kg. Melanoma, hepatocellular carcinoma, head and neck or renal cell cancer occurred in dose-escalation patients. General study results and limits: On average, CD8+ T cells showed a greater number of expanded clones than CD4+. Both blood CD4+ and CD8+ T cells showed clonal growth by week 6 at 0.1 to 3.0 mg/kg.

Clones were sequenced by immunoSEQ multiplex PCR, and TCRdb holds only the in-frame ones, with some missing. The sample comprises some 25,000 clones, roughly three quarters of which are singletons, and about a quarter rests with the top ten. The CDR3 has 13 amino acids. V was cut by 8 bases and J by 7 bases, with 18 bases left in between. The germline CDR1 and CDR2 sequences are SGHDN and FVKESK. The sequence came from an adult with an advanced solid tumor such as melanoma, head and neck, liver or kidney cancer. This specimen consisted of CD4+ or CD8+ T cells sorted from blood, obtained in a trial of the OX40 agonist ivuxolimab. The chain joins TRBV14 to TRBJ2-7; TRBD2 is a possible D gene (5 bases). The DNA of the CDR3 is TGTGCCAGCGCGGTTAGCGCCTGGTTTGAGCAGTACTTC. Translation gives CASAVSAWFEQYF.